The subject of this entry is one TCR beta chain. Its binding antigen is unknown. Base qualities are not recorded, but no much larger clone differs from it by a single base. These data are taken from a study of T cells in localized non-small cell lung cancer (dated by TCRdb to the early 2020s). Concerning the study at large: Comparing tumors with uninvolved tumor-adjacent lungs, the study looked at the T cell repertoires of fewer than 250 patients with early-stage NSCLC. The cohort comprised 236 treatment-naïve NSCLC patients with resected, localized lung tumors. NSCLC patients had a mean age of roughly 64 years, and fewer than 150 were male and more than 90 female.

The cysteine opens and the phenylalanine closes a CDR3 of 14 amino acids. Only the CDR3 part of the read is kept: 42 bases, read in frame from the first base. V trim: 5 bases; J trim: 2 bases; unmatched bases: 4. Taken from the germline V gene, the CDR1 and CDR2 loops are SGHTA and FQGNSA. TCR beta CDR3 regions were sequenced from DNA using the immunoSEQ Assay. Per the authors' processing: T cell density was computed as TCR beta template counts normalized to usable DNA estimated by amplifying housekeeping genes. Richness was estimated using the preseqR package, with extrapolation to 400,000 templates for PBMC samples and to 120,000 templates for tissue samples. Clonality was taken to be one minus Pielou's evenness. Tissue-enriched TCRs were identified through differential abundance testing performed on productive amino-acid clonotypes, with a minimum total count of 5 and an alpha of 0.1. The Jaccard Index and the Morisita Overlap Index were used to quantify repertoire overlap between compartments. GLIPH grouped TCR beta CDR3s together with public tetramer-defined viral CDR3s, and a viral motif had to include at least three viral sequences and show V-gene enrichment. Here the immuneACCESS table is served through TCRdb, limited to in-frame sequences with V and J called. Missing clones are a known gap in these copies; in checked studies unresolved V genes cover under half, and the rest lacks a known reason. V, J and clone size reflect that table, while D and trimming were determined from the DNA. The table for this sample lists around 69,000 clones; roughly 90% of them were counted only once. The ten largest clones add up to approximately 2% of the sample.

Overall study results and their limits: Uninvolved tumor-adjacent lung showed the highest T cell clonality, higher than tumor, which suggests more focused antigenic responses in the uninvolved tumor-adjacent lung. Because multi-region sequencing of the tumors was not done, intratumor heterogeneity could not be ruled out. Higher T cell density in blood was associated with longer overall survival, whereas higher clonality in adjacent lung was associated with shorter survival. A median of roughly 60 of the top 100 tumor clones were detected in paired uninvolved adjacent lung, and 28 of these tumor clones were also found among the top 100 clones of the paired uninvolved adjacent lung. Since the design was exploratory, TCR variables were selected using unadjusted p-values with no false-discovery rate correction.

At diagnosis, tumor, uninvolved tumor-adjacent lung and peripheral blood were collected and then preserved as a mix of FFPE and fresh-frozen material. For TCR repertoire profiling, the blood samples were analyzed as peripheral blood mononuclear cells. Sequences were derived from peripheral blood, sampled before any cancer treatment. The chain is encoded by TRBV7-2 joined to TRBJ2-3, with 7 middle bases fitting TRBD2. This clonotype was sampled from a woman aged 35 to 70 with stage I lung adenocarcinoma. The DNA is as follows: TGTGCCAGCAGCCCGCGGGGGTCCACAGATACGCAGTATTTT. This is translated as CASSPRGSTDTQYF.